The 20 T cell receptor beta chains below come from one sample, sequenced in a study of T cell repertoires in cytomegalovirus infection. TCRdb recomputed calls from the reads with MiXCR, one row per CDR3 protein. Altogether approximately 500,000 distinct CDR3 sequences are present, roughly 10% being singletons, with the ten largest covering 9.5% to 13%. Input material: PBMCs. The receptors derive from a human donor in good health (CMV status not recorded). Some clones in this sample may be carry-over from other donors' samples.

This clonotype showed up many times. CDR3 DNA sequence: TGTGCCAGCAGCTTCAAAGGGGGCCACCAAGAGACCCAGTACTTC. It is translated as CASSFKGGHQETQYF. The chain links TRBV5-4 to TRBJ2-5; 7 nucleotides match TRBD1. Trimming at V came to 2 bases and at J to 0 bases, leaving 4 bases not matched to a gene. Germline CDR1 reads SGHNT; CDR2 reads YYREEE (reference sequence). The CDR3 totals 15 residues.

This clonotype has just a few counts. CDR3 sequence: CSATAHSNQPQHF. CDR3 nucleotides: TGCAGTGCTACAGCACATAGCAATCAGCCCCAGCATTTT. This chain links TRBV20-1 with TRBJ1-5; no clear D gene. CDR1 DFQATT and CDR2 SNEGSKA come from the germline V gene (reference sequence). Trimming removed 4 bases at V and 0 bases at J, with 7 bases between. The CDR3 length is 13 residues.

In this sample, this clonotype turned up many times. The CDR3 coding sequence is TGTGCCAGCAGCGCGGGGAGGGATGAGCAGTTCTTC. Translating it yields CASSAGRDEQFF. The chain combines TRBV7-8 with TRBJ2-1; TRBD2 aligns across 7 bases. This CDR3 comprises 12 residues. With V trimmed by 5 bases and J by 8 bases, 3 bases remained unmatched. The germline V gene encodes CDR1 SGHVS and CDR2 FQNEAQ.

This clonotype has at least ten counts. J is TRBJ1-6 and V is TRBV5-5, with 9 bases identical to TRBD1. This CDR3 spans 15 amino acids. CDR1 is SGHKS, CDR2 YYEKEE, per germline (reference sequence). The V and J ends lost 3 bases and 4 bases, in that order; junction bases with no gene match: 2. CDR3 sequence: CASSWGQGYNSPLHF. Here the CDR3 DNA reads TGTGCCAGCAGCTGGGGACAGGGTTATAATTCACCCCTCCACTTT.

This clonotype occurred many times. The rearrangement joins TRBV20-1 to TRBJ1-1; no definite D call. The CDR3 contains 13 residues. Trimming pared 6 bases from V and 6 bases from J, leaving 17 bases between. The V gene's germline CDR1 is DFQATT and CDR2 SNEGSKA (reference sequence). The chain's CDR3 is CSAPDPGAPEAFF. The CDR3, as DNA: TGCAGTGCCCCCGACCCCGGCGCCCCTGAAGCTTTCTTT.

The table lists this clonotype with many counts. The junction departs from the called germline gene at one end, perhaps through a read error. The chain combines TRBV28 with TRBJ2-7; D ambiguous. The CDR3 is 12 amino acids. The V gene's germline CDR1 is MDHEN and CDR2 SYDVKM. CDR3 sequence: CASSLRDYEQYF. The CDR3 nucleotides are TGCGCCAGCAGCTTGCGAGACTACGAGCAGTACTTC.

This clonotype occurred many times. This chain joins TRBV11-3 and TRBJ2-5; the match to TRBD2 covers 8 bases. Germline CDR1 reads SGHNT; CDR2 reads YENEEA. The CDR3 sequence is 16 residues long. Trimming cost V 2 bases and J 3 bases; bases outside gene matches: 8. The CDR3 protein is CASSLRTGGAKETQYF. Written as DNA, the CDR3 is TGTGCCAGCAGCTTAAGAACGGGAGGGGCTAAAGAGACCCAGTACTTC. The variable domain in full, completed from reference TRBV11-3 and TRBJ2-5, reads EAGVVQSPRYKIIEKKQPVAFWCNPISGHNTLYWYLQNLGQGPELLIRYENEEAVDDSQLPKDRFSAERLKGVDSTLKIQPAELGDSAVYLCASSLRTGGAKETQYFGPGTRLLVL.

This clonotype was recorded many times. The V gene is TRBV7-6, the J gene TRBJ2-7, with a possible D match to TRBD2 (5 bases). The CDR3 contains 14 residues. V dropped 2 bases and J dropped 5 bases, with 13 bases sitting between them. Germline V CDR1 and CDR2: SGHVS, FNYEAQ. CDR3 protein: CASSLSGPRNEQYF. The CDR3 nucleotides are TGTGCCAGCAGCTTAAGCGGCCCTCGGAACGAGCAGTACTTC.

The chain joins TRBV6-5 to TRBJ2-4; 10 bases are shared with TRBD1. CDR1 is MNHEY, CDR2 SVGAGI, per germline. Losses at the gene ends were 0 bases for V and 6 bases for J; bases not matched to a gene: 2. The CDR3 has 15 residues. The CDR3 sequence: CASSYSGQGLNIQYF. For the CDR3, the DNA is TGTGCCAGCAGTTACTCGGGACAGGGGTTAAACATTCAGTACTTC.

This clonotype occurred many times. The CDR3 region is CASSSTFRRQKGYYEQYF. For the CDR3, the DNA is TGTGCCAGCAGTTCAACTTTCCGACGGCAAAAGGGGTACTACGAGCAGTACTTC. The gene calls are TRBV28 and TRBJ2-7; tentatively, D is TRBD1 (5 bases). Germline-derived CDR1 and CDR2 are MDHEN and SYDVKM. The CDR3 has 18 amino acids. Trimming pared 4 bases from V and 3 bases from J, leaving 25 bases between.

This clonotype was seen many times. CDR3 bases: TGTGCCAGCAGCTCACAGGGGGCGGTTTACGAGCAGTACTTC. It is translated as CASSSQGAVYEQYF. The gene calls are TRBV7-2 and TRBJ2-7; 9 bases align to TRBD1. There are 14 residues in the CDR3. CDR1 is SGHTA, CDR2 FQGNSA, per germline. V gave up 4 bases and J gave up 4 bases; unmatched junction bases: 5.

This clonotype was detected ten times or more. One end of the junction is discordant with germline, which a read error may explain. The V gene is TRBV6-1, the J gene TRBJ2-3; 10 bases map to TRBD2. The CDR3 is 14 amino acids. Germline CDR1 and CDR2: MNHNS and SASEGT. The CDR3 reads CASREAGGADTQYF. The CDR3 DNA is TGTGCCAGCAGAGAAGCGGGGGGGGCAGATACGCAGTATTTT.

This clonotype was picked up many times. As DNA, the CDR3 is TGTGCCAGCCCGATCCTAGACGTTGAAAAACTGTTTTTT. Its protein product is CASPILDVEKLFF. The rearrangement uses TRBV28 and TRBJ1-4, with D unresolved. CDR3 length: 13 amino acids. V gave up 8 bases and J gave up 7 bases, with 14 bases separating them. The V gene's germline CDR1 is MDHEN and CDR2 SYDVKM.

This clonotype was seen only a few times. The rearrangement joins TRBV5-4 to TRBJ2-7; tentative D call: TRBD1 (5 bases). The CDR3 loop spans 15 amino acids. Germline CDR1 SGHNT, CDR2 YYREEE (reference sequence). Trimming took 0 bases from V and 0 from J, leaving 10 bases between them. CDR3: CASSLGQMSSYEQYF. Here the CDR3 DNA reads TGTGCCAGCAGCTTGGGACAGATGAGCTCCTACGAGCAGTACTTC.

This clonotype showed up many times. A read error may produce the germline difference seen at one junction end. The chain employs TRBV24-1 and TRBJ2-1, with unresolved D. CDR3 size: 14 residues. Germline V gene lookup returns CDR1 KGHDR and CDR2 SFDVKD. This CDR3 reads CATSDSAFGFVQFF. Written as DNA, the CDR3 is TGTGCCACCAGCGATTCTGCCTTTGGCTTCGTGCAGTTCTTC.

As for this clonotype: The junction shows a germline mismatch at one end, possibly a read error. The chain recombines TRBV12-3 or TRBV12-4 with TRBJ2-1; 11 bases match TRBD2. The CDR3 sequence is 15 residues long. CDR3 residues: CASSIAGGPGNEQFF. CDR3 nucleotides: TGTGCCAGCAGTATAGCGGGGGGGCCCGGGAATGAGCAGTTCTTC.

This clonotype appeared many times. V is TRBV7-6 and J is TRBJ2-1, with 9 bases matching TRBD2. Germline V gives CDR1 SGHVS, CDR2 FNYEAQ. The ends lost 2 bases at V and 2 bases at J; junction bases unmatched: 7. This CDR3 region has 17 residues. The CDR3: CASSLRSGRQTYNEQFF. The CDR3, as DNA: TGTGCCAGCAGCTTAAGGAGCGGGAGGCAAACCTACAATGAGCAGTTCTTC.

The chain couples TRBV7-9 to TRBJ2-4; 10 bases agree with TRBD2. The CDR3 has 14 residues. From germline, CDR1 is SEHNR and CDR2 FQNEAQ (reference sequence). The V gene end was trimmed by 6 bases and the J gene end by 9 bases; junction bases not matched to a gene: 8. The CDR3 bases are TGTGCCAGCAGTCTAGCGGGAGATTTCGCCATTCAGTACTTC. It translates to CASSLAGDFAIQYF.

The chain recombines TRBV24-1 with TRBJ2-5; perhaps D is TRBD1 or TRBD2 (5 bases each). Trimming left V 9 bases short and J 3 bases short, with 13 bases between. CDR1 and CDR2 from the germline V gene are KGHDR and SFDVKD. This CDR3 comprises 13 residues. The CDR3 coding sequence is TGTGCCACCGGAGAGGGGCTTAAAGAGACCCAGTACTTC. This codes for CATGEGLKETQYF.

This clonotype was detected ten times or more. The chain links TRBV4-1 to TRBJ1-1; 7 bases fit TRBD1. Looked up from germline, CDR1 is MGHRA and CDR2 is YSYEKL. The V segment lost 4 bases and the J segment 0 bases; nucleotides outside the gene matches: 8. The CDR3 spans 16 residues. The CDR3 loop reads CASSPQTGQMNTEAFF. The DNA of the CDR3 is TGCGCCAGCAGCCCTCAGACGGGACAGATGAACACTGAAGCTTTCTTT.